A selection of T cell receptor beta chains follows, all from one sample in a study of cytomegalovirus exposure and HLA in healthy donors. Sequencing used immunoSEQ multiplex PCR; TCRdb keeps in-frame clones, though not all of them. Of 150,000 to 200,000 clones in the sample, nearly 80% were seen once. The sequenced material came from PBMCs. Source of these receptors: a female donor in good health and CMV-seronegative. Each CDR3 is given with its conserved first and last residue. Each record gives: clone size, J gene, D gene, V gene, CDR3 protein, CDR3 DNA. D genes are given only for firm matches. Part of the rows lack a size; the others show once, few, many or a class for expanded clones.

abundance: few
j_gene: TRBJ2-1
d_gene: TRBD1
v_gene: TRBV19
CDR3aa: CASSQGAGAQAEQFF
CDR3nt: TGTGCCAGTAGCCAGGGGGCAGGGGCACAAGCTGAGCAGTTCTTC

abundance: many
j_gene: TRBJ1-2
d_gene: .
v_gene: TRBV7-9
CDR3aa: CASSPRGRGDYGYTF
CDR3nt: TGTGCCAGCAGCCCCCGTGGGAGGGGAGACTATGGCTACACCTTC

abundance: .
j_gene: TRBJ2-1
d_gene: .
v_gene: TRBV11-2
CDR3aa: CASSQQGEQFF
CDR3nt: TGTGCCAGCAGCCAACAGGGAGAGCAGTTCTTC

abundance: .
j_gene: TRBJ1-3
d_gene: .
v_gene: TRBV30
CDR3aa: CAWSVLFSGNTIYF
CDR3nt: TGTGCCTGGAGTGTACTTTTTTCTGGAAACACCATATATTTT

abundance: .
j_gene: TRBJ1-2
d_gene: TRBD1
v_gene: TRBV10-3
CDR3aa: CAIRAGQGAPGYTF
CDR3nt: TGTGCCATCAGGGCGGGACAGGGGGCGCCTGGCTACACCTTC

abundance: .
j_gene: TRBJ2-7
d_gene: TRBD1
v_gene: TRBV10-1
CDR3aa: CASSESGTGNVSYEQYF
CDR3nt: TGCGCCAGCAGTGAGTCCGGGACAGGGAACGTCTCCTACGAGCAGTACTTC

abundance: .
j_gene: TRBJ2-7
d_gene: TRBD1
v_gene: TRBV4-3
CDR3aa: CASSAQTGTGFSYEQYF
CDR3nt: TGCGCCAGCAGCGCTCAGACCGGGACAGGGTTTTCCTACGAGCAGTACTTC

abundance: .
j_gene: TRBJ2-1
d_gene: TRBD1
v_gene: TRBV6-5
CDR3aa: CASSFRTGDNEQFF
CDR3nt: TGTGCCAGCAGTTTCCGAACAGGGGACAATGAGCAGTTCTTC

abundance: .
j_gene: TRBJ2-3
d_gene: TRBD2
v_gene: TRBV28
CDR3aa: CASSSSGRGTDTQYF
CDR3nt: TGTGCCAGCAGTTCTAGCGGGAGGGGGACAGATACGCAGTATTTT

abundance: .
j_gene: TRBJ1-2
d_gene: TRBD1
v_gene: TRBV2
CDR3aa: CASSGDRDGYTF
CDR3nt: TGTGCCAGCAGTGGGGACAGAGACGGCTACACCTTC

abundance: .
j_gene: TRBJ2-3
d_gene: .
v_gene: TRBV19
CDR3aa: CASRRQNTDTQYF
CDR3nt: TGTGCCAGTAGGCGACAGAACACAGATACGCAGTATTTT

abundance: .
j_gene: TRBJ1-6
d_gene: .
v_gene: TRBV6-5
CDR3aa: CASSTSTEYNSPLHF
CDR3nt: TGCGCCAGCAGTACCTCGACAGAATATAATTCACCCCTCCACTTT

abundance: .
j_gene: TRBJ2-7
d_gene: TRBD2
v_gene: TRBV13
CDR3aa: CASSSKTSGWNEEQYF
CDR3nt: TGTGCCAGCAGCTCTAAGACTAGCGGGTGGAACGAGGAGCAGTACTTC

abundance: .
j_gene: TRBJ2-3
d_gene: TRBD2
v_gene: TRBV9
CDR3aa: CASSAPPGTSSTRGNTQYF
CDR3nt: TGTGCCAGCAGCGCGCCGCCTGGGACTAGCTCCACACGGGGGAATACGCAGTATTTT

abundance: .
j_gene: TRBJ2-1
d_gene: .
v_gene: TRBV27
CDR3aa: CASSITGTNPYNEQFF
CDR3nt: TGTGCCAGCAGTATTACAGGGACTAATCCTTACAATGAGCAGTTCTTC

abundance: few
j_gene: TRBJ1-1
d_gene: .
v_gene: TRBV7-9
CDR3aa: CASSLPRGSTEAFF
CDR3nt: TGTGCCAGCAGCCTGCCCCGGGGGAGCACTGAAGCTTTCTTT

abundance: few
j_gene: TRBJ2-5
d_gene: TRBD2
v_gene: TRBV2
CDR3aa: CASSEFTSGGETQYF
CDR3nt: TGTGCCAGCAGTGAATTTACTAGCGGGGGAGAGACCCAGTACTTC

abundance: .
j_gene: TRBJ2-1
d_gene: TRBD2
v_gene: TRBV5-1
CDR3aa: CASSLALAGNNEQFF
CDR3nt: TGCGCCAGCAGCTTGGCGCTAGCGGGGAACAATGAGCAGTTCTTC

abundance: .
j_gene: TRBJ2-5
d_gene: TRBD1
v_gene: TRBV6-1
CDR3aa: CASSEGQGAWETQYF
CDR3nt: TGTGCCAGCAGCGAAGGACAGGGCGCATGGGAGACCCAGTACTTC

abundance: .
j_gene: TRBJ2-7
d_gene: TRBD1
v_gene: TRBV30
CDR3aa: CAWSHRDRTEQYF
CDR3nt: TGTGCCTGGAGCCACCGGGACAGGACGGAGCAGTACTTC

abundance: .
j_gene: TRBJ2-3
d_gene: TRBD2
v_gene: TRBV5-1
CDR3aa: CASTQGAGGITDTQYF
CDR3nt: TGCGCCAGCACCCAAGGAGCGGGGGGGATCACAGATACGCAGTATTTT

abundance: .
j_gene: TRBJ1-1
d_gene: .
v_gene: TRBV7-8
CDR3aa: CASSWAGVMNTEAFF
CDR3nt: TGTGCCAGCAGCTGGGCAGGGGTCATGAACACTGAAGCTTTCTTT

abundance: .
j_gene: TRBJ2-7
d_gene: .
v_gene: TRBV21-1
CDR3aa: CASSTGLAGTDEQYF
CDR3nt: TGTGCCAGCAGCACCGGACTAGCGGGAACTGACGAGCAGTACTTC

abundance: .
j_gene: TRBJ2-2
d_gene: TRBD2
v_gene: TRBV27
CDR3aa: CASSLSRTSLDTGELFF
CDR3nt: TGTGCCAGCAGTTTATCGAGGACTAGCCTTGACACCGGGGAGCTGTTTTTT

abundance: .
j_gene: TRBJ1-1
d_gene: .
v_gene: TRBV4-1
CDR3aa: CASTYREGGRTEAFF
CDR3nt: TGCGCCAGCACCTATCGAGAGGGCGGACGAACTGAAGCTTTCTTT

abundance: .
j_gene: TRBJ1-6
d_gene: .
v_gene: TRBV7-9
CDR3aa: CASSLMTGGKSPLHF
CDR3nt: TGTGCCAGCAGCTTAATGACAGGCGGTAAATCACCCCTCCACTTT

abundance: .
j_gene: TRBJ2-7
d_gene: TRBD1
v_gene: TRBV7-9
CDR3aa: CASSLGTGEPYEQYF
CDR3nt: TGTGCCAGCAGCTTAGGGACAGGGGAACCCTACGAGCAGTACTTC

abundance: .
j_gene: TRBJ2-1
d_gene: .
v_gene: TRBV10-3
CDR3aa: CAIAFSASYNEQFF
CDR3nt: TGTGCCATCGCCTTTAGTGCTAGCTACAATGAGCAGTTCTTC

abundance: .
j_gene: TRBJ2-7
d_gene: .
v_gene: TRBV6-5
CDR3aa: CASREDTVYEQYF
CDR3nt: TGTGCCAGCAGAGAAGACACCGTCTACGAGCAGTACTTC

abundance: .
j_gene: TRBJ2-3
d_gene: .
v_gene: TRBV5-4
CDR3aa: CASSSWGQGRTDTQYF
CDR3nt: TGTGCCAGCAGCTCATGGGGACAAGGACGCACAGATACGCAGTATTTT